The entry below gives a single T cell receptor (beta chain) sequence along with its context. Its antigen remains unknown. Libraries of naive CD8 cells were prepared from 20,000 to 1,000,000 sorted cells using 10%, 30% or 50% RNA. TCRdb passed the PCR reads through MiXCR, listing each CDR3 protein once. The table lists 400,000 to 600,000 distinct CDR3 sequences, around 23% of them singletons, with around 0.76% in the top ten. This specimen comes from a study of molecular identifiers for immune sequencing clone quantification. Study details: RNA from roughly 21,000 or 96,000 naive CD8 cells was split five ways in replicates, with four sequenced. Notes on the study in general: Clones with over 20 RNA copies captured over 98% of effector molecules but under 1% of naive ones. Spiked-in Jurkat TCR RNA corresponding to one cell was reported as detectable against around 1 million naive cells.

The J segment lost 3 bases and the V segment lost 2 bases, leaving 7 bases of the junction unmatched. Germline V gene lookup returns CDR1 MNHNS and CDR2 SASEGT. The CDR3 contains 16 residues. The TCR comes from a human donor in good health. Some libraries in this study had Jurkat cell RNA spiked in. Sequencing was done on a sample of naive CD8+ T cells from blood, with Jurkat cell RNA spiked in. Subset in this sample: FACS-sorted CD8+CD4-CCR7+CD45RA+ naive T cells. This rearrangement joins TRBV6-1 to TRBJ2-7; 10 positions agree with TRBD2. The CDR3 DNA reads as TGTGCCAGCAGTGAATCGGTTAGCGGGGGGTACTACGAGCAGTACTTC. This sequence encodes CASSESVSGGYYEQYF.